This T cell receptor (beta chain) was captured by sequencing in a study of Ad26.COV2.S vaccination and SARS-CoV-2 variants. Study summary: Ad26.COV2.S was injected intramuscularly once or twice, 56 days apart.

Data came from immunoSEQ multiplex PCR; TCRdb stores just in-frame clones and leaves some out. The sample records hundreds of thousands of clones, 75% to 90% being singletons. As for treatment: some 20 received Ad26.COV2.S at low or high dose, single or two shots; roughly 5 received placebo; per-sample allocation not given. Sampling was performed 63 days after the first vaccine or placebo injection. Germline V gene data show CDR1 as MNHEY and CDR2 as SVGAGI. J lost 6 bases, V lost 6 bases, and 6 bases had no gene match. The CDR3 runs 14 residues. The clonotype was recovered from a person between 18 and 60 years old who received the Ad26.COV2.S COVID-19 vaccine or a placebo. The source was peripheral blood, collected in a trial of Ad26.COV2.S vaccine versus placebo. V usage is TRBV6-5 and J usage is TRBJ2-2; TRBD1 matches 8 bases. CDR3 region: CASRSSRGPGELFF. CDR3 sequence (DNA): TGTGCCAGCAGGTCCTCCAGGGGGCCCGGGGAGCTGTTTTTT.